This T cell receptor (beta chain) comes out of a study of cytomegalovirus exposure and HLA in healthy donors. Primers included in the PCR were 60 Vbeta and 13 Jbeta primers. Using immunoSEQ multiplex PCR, the repertoire was profiled, and TCRdb retains in-frame clones only, with some absent. The profile shows 180,000 or so clones, over 75% of them singletons. The clonotype originates from a man aged 18 to 29 in good health and CMV-seropositive. The source material was PBMCs.

CDR3 residues: CASSPRGGDNYGYTF. CDR3 coding DNA: TGTGCCAGCAGCCCACGGGGCGGGGATAACTATGGCTACACCTTC. The gene calls are TRBV7-2 and TRBJ1-2; possible D gene TRBD1, 5 bases. The CDR3 sequence is 15 residues long. Germline assignment: CDR1 SGHTA and CDR2 FQGNSA. V lost 5 bases, J lost 1 base, and 14 bases lay in between.